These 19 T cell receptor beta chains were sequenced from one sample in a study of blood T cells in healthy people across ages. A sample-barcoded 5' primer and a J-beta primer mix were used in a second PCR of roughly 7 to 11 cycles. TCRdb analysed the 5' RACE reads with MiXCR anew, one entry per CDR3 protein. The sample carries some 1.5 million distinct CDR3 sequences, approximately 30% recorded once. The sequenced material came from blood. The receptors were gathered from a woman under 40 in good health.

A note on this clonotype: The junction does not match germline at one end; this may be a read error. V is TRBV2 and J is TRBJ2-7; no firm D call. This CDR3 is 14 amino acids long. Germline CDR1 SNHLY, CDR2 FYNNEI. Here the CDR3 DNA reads TGTACCAGCAGTGGAAGGTTACACTCCTACGAGCAGTACTTC. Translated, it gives CTSSGRLHSYEQYF.

DNA of the CDR3: TGTGCCAGCAGCACGAGACTAGTCCTGTACCAAGAGACCCAGTACTTC. The encoded protein is CASSTRLVLYQETQYF. The chain couples TRBV7-2 to TRBJ2-5; a weak D match, TRBD2 (6 bases). CDR3 length equals 16 residues. Germline values: CDR1 SGHTA, CDR2 FQGNSA. V dropped 5 bases and J dropped 0 bases, with 16 bases sitting between them. Full variable domain (rest looked up from reference TRBV7-2 and TRBJ2-5): GAGVSQSPSNKVTEKGKDVELRCDPISGHTALYWYRQSLGQGLEFLIYFQGNSAPDKSGLPSDRFSAERTGGSVSTLTIQRTQQEDSAVYLCASSTRLVLYQETQYFGPGTRLLVL.

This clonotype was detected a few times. The CDR3 bases are TGTGCCAGCAGTTACCTAGCGGGGGGGCTGTACGAGCAGTACTTC. This translates into CASSYLAGGLYEQYF. The chain uses TRBV6-6 and TRBJ2-7; 12 bases align to TRBD2. The CDR3 spans 15 residues. Germline CDR1 MNHNY, CDR2 SVGAGI (reference sequence). V shed 2 bases and J 4 bases; nucleotides not matched to a gene: 3.

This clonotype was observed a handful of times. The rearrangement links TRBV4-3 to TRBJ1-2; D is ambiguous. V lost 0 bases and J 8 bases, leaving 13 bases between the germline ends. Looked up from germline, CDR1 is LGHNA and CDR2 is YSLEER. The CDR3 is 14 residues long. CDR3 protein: CASSQDNAREGYTF. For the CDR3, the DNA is TGCGCCAGCAGCCAAGACAACGCCCGGGAAGGCTACACCTTC.

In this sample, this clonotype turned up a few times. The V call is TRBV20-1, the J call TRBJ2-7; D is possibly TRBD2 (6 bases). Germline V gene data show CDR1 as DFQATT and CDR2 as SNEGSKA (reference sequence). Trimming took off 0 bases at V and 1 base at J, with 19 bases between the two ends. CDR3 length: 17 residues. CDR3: CSARDPSGGRVSYEQYF. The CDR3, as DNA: TGCAGTGCTAGAGATCCGAGTGGAGGGAGAGTATCCTACGAGCAGTACTTC.

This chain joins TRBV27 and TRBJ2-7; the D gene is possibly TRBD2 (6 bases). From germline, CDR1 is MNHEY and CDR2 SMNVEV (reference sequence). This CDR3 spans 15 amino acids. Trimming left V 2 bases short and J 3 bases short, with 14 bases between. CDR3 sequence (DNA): TGTGCCAGCAGTTTAGGATGGGGGGACCTCTACGAGCAGTACTTC. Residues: CASSLGWGDLYEQYF.

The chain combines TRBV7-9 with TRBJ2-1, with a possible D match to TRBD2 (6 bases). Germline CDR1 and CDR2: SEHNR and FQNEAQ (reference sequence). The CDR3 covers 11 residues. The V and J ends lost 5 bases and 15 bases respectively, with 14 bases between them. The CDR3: CASSLRDLPFF. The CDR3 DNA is TGTGCCAGCAGCCTCCGGGACTTGCCGTTCTTC.

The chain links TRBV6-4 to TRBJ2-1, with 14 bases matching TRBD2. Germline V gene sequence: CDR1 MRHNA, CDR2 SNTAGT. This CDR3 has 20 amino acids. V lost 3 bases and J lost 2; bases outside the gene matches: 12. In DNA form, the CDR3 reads TGTGCCAGCAGTGAAGGGCCGAGGGGGGGACTAGCGGGAGCCTACAATGAGCAGTTCTTC. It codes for CASSEGPRGGLAGAYNEQFF.

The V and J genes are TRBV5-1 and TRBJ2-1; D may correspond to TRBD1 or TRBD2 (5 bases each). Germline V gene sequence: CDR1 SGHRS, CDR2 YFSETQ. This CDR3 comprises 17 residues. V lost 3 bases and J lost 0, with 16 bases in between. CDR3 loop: CASSSRGAASSYNEQFF. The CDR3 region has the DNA TGCGCCAGCAGCTCCCGAGGGGCGGCCAGCTCCTACAATGAGCAGTTCTTC.

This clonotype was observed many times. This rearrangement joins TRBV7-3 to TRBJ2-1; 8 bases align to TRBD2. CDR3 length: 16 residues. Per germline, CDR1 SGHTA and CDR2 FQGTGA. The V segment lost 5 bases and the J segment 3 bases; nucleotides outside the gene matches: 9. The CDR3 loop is CASSPRRSGGYNEQFF. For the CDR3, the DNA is TGTGCCAGCAGCCCCCGCAGGAGCGGGGGCTACAATGAGCAGTTCTTC.

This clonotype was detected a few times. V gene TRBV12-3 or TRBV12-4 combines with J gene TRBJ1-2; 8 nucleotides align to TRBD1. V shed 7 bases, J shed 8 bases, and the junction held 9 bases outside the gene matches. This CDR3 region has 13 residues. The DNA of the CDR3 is TGTGCCAGCACCAGACAGGGGCCCCTGGGCTACACCTTC. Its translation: CASTRQGPLGYTF.

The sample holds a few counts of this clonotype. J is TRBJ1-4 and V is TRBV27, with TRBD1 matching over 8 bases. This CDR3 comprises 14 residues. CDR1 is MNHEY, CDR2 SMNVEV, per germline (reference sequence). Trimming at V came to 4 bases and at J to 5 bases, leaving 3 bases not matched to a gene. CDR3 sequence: CASSSTGVNEKLFF. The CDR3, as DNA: TGTGCCAGCAGTTCGACAGGGGTCAATGAAAAACTGTTTTTT. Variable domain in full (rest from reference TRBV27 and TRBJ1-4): EAQVTQNPRYLITVTGKKLTVTCSQNMNHEYMSWYRQDPGLGLRQIYYSMNVEVTDKGDVPEGYKVSRKEKRNFPLILESPSPNQTSLYFCASSSTGVNEKLFFGSGTQLSVL.

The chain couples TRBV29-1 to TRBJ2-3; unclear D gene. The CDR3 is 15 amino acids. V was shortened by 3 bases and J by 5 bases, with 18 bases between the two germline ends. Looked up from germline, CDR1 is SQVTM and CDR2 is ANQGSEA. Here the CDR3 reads CSVEEKGRVGDTQYF. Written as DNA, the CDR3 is TGCAGCGTTGAGGAGAAGGGTCGGGTAGGAGATACGCAGTATTTT.

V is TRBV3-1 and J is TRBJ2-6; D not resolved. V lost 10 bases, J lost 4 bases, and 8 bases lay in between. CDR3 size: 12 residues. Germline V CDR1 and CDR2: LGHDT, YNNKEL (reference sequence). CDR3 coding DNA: TGTGCCACCGGAGCGGGGGCCAACGTCCTGACTTTC. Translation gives CATGAGANVLTF.

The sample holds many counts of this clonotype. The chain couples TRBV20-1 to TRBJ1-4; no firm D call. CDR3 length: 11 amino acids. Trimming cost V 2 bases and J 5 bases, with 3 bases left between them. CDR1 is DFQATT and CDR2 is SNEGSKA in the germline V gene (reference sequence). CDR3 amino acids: CSARLNEKLFF. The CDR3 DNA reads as TGCAGTGCTAGACTCAATGAAAAACTGTTTTTT.

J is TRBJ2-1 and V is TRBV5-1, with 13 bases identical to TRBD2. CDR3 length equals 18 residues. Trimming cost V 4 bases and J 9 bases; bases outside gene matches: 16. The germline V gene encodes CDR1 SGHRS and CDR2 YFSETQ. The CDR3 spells CASSRTGTSGNQPLEQFF. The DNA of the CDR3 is TGCGCCAGCAGCAGGACTGGGACTAGCGGGAACCAACCGCTTGAGCAGTTCTTC. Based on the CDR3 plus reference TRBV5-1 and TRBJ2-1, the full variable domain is KAGVTQTPRYLIKTRGQQVTLSCSPISGHRSVSWYQQTPGQGLQFLFEYFSETQRNKGNFPGRFSGRQFSNSRSEMNVSTLELGDSALYLCASSRTGTSGNQPLEQFFGPGTRLTVL.

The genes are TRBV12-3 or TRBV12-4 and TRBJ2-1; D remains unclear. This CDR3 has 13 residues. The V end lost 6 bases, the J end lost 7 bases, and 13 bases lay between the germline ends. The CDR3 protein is CASRRTVRNEQFF. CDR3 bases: TGTGCCAGCAGGAGGACGGTGAGGAATGAGCAGTTCTTC.

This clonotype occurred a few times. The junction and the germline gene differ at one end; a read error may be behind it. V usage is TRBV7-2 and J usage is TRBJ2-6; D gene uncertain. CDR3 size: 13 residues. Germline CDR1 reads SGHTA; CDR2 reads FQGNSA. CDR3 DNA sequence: TGTGCCAGCGGAAACGGTGTGAGTAACGTCCGGACTTTC. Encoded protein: CASGNGVSNVRTF.

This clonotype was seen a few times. In nucleotides, the CDR3 is TGTGCCAGCAGTTTAGAACTAGCGGGAGATCCCTACGAGCAGTACTTC. As protein: CASSLELAGDPYEQYF. The chain couples TRBV12-3 or TRBV12-4 to TRBJ2-7; 11 nucleotides match TRBD2. The J segment lost 2 bases and the V segment lost 1 base, leaving 4 bases of the junction unmatched. This CDR3 spans 16 amino acids.